One sample yielded the 31 T cell receptor beta chains listed below, sequenced in a study of shared clonotypes between healthy human individuals. The table came from immunoSEQ multiplex PCR; TCRdb's copy has only in-frame clones and leaves some out. Of around 720,000 clones listed, 73% are singletons. The sequenced material came from memory CD4+ T cells sorted from blood. Subset indicated: CD45RA-negative fraction. These receptor sequences come from a woman in her 30s in good health.

Note on this clone: The sample has other DNA sequences that encode this CDR3 too. V gene TRBV6-5 combines with J gene TRBJ1-3; 10 nucleotides line up with TRBD1. The CDR3 runs to 14 residues. The V segment lost 5 bases and the J segment 4 bases; nucleotides outside the gene matches: 2. CDR1 MNHEY and CDR2 SVGAGI come from the germline V gene. The CDR3 is CASSGTGAGNTIYF. The DNA of the CDR3 is TGTGCCAGCAGTGGGACAGGGGCAGGAAACACCATATATTTT.

The chain joins TRBV5-4 to TRBJ1-2; D not certain. The CDR3 consists of 14 residues. V lost 0 bases and J 5 bases, leaving 11 bases between the germline ends. The germline V gene has CDR1 SGHNT and CDR2 YYREEE (reference sequence). The DNA of the CDR3 is TGTGCCAGCAGCTTGGCCCTAACGGCATATGGCTACACCTTC. Amino acids: CASSLALTAYGYTF.

The chain couples TRBV6-6 to TRBJ2-5; 11 bases agree with TRBD2. This CDR3 comprises 14 residues. Trimming cost V 6 bases and J 4 bases; bases outside gene matches: 4. Germline CDR1 is MNHNY and CDR2 is SVGAGI (reference sequence). The CDR3 bases are TGTGCCAGCAGCATAGCGGGAGGGTCAGAGACCCAGTACTTC. Protein product: CASSIAGGSETQYF.

V usage is TRBV5-1 and J usage is TRBJ2-5; D could derive from TRBD1 or TRBD2 (5 bases each). The CDR3 has 14 residues. CDR1 and CDR2 from the germline V gene are SGHRS and YFSETQ. Trimming left V 0 bases short and J 4 bases short, with 10 bases between. The CDR3 is CASSLGGDGETQYF. CDR3 sequence (DNA): TGCGCCAGCAGCTTGGGAGGGGACGGAGAGACCCAGTACTTC.

This clone was seen a handful of times. This chain uses TRBV6-5 with TRBJ2-2; 7 positions agree with TRBD1. After removal of 0 bases from V and 3 bases from J, the junction contained 1 base not matched to a gene. The germline V gene has CDR1 MNHEY and CDR2 SVGAGI. CDR3 length equals 15 residues. In nucleotides, the CDR3 is TGTGCCAGCAGTTACTCGGGACAGTACACCGGGGAGCTGTTTTTT. It translates to CASSYSGQYTGELFF.

The genes are TRBV6-1 and TRBJ2-7; D remains unclear. Deletions cut 11 bases from V and 5 bases from J, with 25 bases between. Per germline, CDR1 MNHNS and CDR2 SASEGT. This CDR3 has 15 residues. The CDR3 DNA reads as TGTGCCTCCTCGGGCAGGCCCGCGCTAAGAAACGAGCAGTACTTC. It encodes CASSGRPALRNEQYF.

The J gene is TRBJ2-7, the V gene TRBV7-2, with a weak D call TRBD1 (7 bases). The CDR3 runs to 17 residues. CDR1 is SGHTA, CDR2 FQGNSA, per germline. V was trimmed by 4 bases and J by 0 bases, leaving 19 bases between them. CDR3 coding DNA: TGTGCCAGCAGCTCCTCCGGGGGCGGGACAGTCTCCTACGAGCAGTACTTC. Translating gives CASSSSGGGTVSYEQYF.

CDR3 in amino acids: CASSLATYGEQYF. The CDR3 region has the DNA TGTGCCAGCAGCCTGGCGACTTATGGCGAGCAGTACTTC. The V and J genes are TRBV6-1 and TRBJ2-7; unclear D gene. Trimming cost V 6 bases and J 6 bases, with 15 bases left between them. The CDR3 consists of 13 residues. Germline V gene data show CDR1 as MNHNS and CDR2 as SASEGT.

The rearrangement uses TRBV7-9 and TRBJ2-3; maybe TRBD1 (5 bases). This CDR3 is built from 18 residues. Germline values: CDR1 SEHNR, CDR2 FQNEAQ (reference sequence). Deletions cut 0 bases from V and 2 bases from J, with 18 bases between. CDR3 sequence: CASSLAIGNIGATDTQYF. The CDR3 region has the DNA TGTGCCAGCAGCTTAGCGATAGGGAACATAGGGGCCACAGATACGCAGTATTTT.

The chain combines TRBV28 with TRBJ1-2; 9 bases agree with TRBD1. Per germline, CDR1 MDHEN and CDR2 SYDVKM. This CDR3 has 13 residues. The ends lost 3 bases at V and 8 bases at J; junction bases unmatched: 4. The CDR3 DNA follows: TGTGCCAGCAGTTTGGGACAGGGAAAAGGCTACACCTTC. Protein sequence: CASSLGQGKGYTF.

At least ten counts were recorded for this clone. This chain links TRBV6-5 with TRBJ2-7; D might be TRBD2 (7 bases). CDR3 length equals 15 residues. Germline CDR1 reads MNHEY; CDR2 reads SVGAGI. The ends were cut back, 2 bases at V and 3 bases at J, with 14 bases in the middle. This CDR3 is CASSYGGAGVYEQYF. Here the CDR3 DNA reads TGTGCCAGCAGTTACGGGGGGGCCGGGGTCTACGAGCAGTACTTC.

This clone showed up just once. V gene TRBV7-3 combines with J gene TRBJ2-2, with 8 bases fitting TRBD1. Per germline, CDR1 SGHTA and CDR2 FQGTGA. V was pared by 6 bases and J by 0 bases, with 6 bases of the junction left unmatched. The length of the CDR3 is 16 residues. CDR3 amino acids: CASSLTGGTNTGELFF. The DNA of the CDR3 is TGTGCCAGCAGTCTTACAGGGGGTACGAACACCGGGGAGCTGTTTTTT.

Notes on this clone: At the DNA level, this CDR3 is encoded by other sequences in the same sample as well. The rearrangement joins TRBV28 to TRBJ1-3; D gene uncertain. CDR1 is MDHEN and CDR2 is SYDVKM in the germline V gene. V was shortened by 4 bases and J by 2 bases, with 3 bases between the two germline ends. The CDR3 totals 12 residues. The CDR3 DNA reads as TGTGCCAGCAGTTCGGCTGGAAACACCATATATTTT. Translation: CASSSAGNTIYF.

The chain is built from TRBV5-1 and TRBJ2-7; TRBD2 agrees at 8 bases. With 4 bases clipped from V and 7 bases from J, the junction kept 4 bases outside the gene matches. Germline CDR1 and CDR2: SGHRS and YFSETQ. The CDR3 consists of 12 residues. The CDR3 DNA is TGCGCCAGCAGCCCTATAGCGGGGGAGCAGTACTTC. It yields the protein CASSPIAGEQYF.

The CDR3 nucleotides read TGTGCCTGGAGTGAAGTTGGGGGTCAGCCCCAGCATTTT. Translation gives CAWSEVGGQPQHF. The J gene is TRBJ1-5, the V gene TRBV30; D is possibly TRBD1 (5 bases). This CDR3 spans 13 amino acids. The germline V gene encodes CDR1 GTSNPN and CDR2 SVGIG (reference sequence). The V and J ends lost 1 base and 6 bases respectively, with 10 bases between them.

The rearrangement joins TRBV21-1 to TRBJ1-3. TRBV21-1 represents a pseudogene. The CDR3 contains 14 residues. CDR3 nucleotides: TGTGCCAGCAGCAAATCAGGATCGGAGGACACCATATATTTT. This sequence encodes CASSKSGSEDTIYF.

The chain employs TRBV27 and TRBJ1-4; 7 bases are a match to TRBD1. The CDR3 consists of 19 residues. Unmatched junction bases numbered 15, after V lost 5 bases and J lost 0 bases. Germline V gene sequence: CDR1 MNHEY, CDR2 SMNVEV (reference sequence). CDR3 protein: CASSKRQGWDFATNEKLFF. The CDR3 DNA reads TGTGCCAGCAGTAAGCGACAGGGATGGGATTTTGCAACTAATGAAAAACTGTTTTTT.

This clone was seen a handful of times. This sequence joins TRBV28 and TRBJ2-5, with unresolved D. CDR3 length equals 15 residues. The ends were cut back, 7 bases at V and 3 bases at J, with 18 bases in the middle. Germline V gene sequence: CDR1 MDHEN, CDR2 SYDVKM. The CDR3 reads CASTPLRAGEETQYF. Written as DNA, the CDR3 is TGTGCCAGCACCCCCCTTCGGGCAGGCGAAGAGACCCAGTACTTC.

The chain recombines TRBV25-1 with TRBJ2-4, with D perhaps being TRBD1 or TRBD2 (5 bases each). Trimming took 4 bases from V and 6 from J, leaving 16 bases between them. The germline V gene has CDR1 MGHDK and CDR2 SYGVNS. This CDR3 has 15 residues. The DNA for the CDR3 is TGTGCCAGCAGTGCGGCCAAGGGTGGGGGAAACATTCAGTACTTC. Amino acid sequence: CASSAAKGGGNIQYF.

This clone occurred once. The gene calls are TRBV2 and TRBJ1-1; the match to TRBD1 covers 8 bases. The CDR3 runs to 14 residues. J was trimmed by 4 bases and V by 5 bases; bases with no gene match: 6. Germline V gene sequence: CDR1 SNHLY, CDR2 FYNNEI. Written as DNA, the CDR3 is TGTGCCAGCAGTATACAGGGGGAGTCCACTGAAGCTTTCTTT. Translation: CASSIQGESTEAFF. The entire variable domain, with the rest obtained from reference TRBV2 and TRBJ1-1, is as follows: EPEVTQTPSHQVTQMGQEVILRCVPISNHLYFYWYRQILGQKVEFLVSFYNNEISEKSEIFDDQFSVERPDGSNFTLKIRSTKLEDSAMYFCASSIQGESTEAFFGQGTRLTVV.

This chain connects TRBV10-1 to TRBJ2-5; 8 bases match TRBD2. Germline V gene data show CDR1 as WNHNN and CDR2 as SYGVQD (reference sequence). Losses at the gene ends were 5 bases for V and 5 bases for J; bases not matched to a gene: 7. This CDR3 spans 14 amino acids. The CDR3 region is CASSSGGTGETQYF. CDR3 DNA sequence: TGCGCCAGCAGTTCGGGAGGGACGGGCGAGACCCAGTACTTC.

This clone was observed a few times. The chain joins TRBV25-1 to TRBJ1-1, with D unresolved. Deletions cut 6 bases from V and 1 base from J, with 12 bases between. The CDR3 extends over 14 amino acids. The V gene's germline CDR1 is MGHDK and CDR2 SYGVNS. For the CDR3, the DNA is TGTGCCAGCAGGCCCCTCGACCGGAACACTGAAGCTTTCTTT. Its protein is CASRPLDRNTEAFF.

This clone has more than one count but fewer than ten. This chain links TRBV30 with TRBJ1-1; 8 bases match TRBD1. Germline V gene lookup returns CDR1 GTSNPN and CDR2 SVGIG (reference sequence). Losses at the gene ends were 3 bases for V and 6 bases for J; bases not matched to a gene: 3. This CDR3 is built from 12 residues. The CDR3 is CAWRLTGAEAFF. DNA of the CDR3: TGTGCCTGGAGGTTGACAGGGGCTGAAGCTTTCTTT.

This clone turned up a few times. The CDR3 region has the DNA TGTGCCAGCAGTCGGGACAGGGAGGGCAGAAGGGTATATTTT. It yields the protein CASSRDREGRRVYF. The J gene is TRBJ1-3, the V gene TRBV2, with 9 bases matching TRBD1. The CDR3 is 14 amino acids. Trimming removed 5 bases from V and 14 bases from J; junction bases left unmatched: 13. The germline CDR1 and CDR2 sequences are SNHLY and FYNNEI.

The J gene is TRBJ2-6, the V gene TRBV11-2; no reliable D call. CDR1 and CDR2 from the germline V gene are SGHAT and FQNNGV. CDR3 length: 14 amino acids. The V gene lost 3 bases and the J gene lost 2 bases, with 5 bases spanning the gap. The CDR3 DNA reads as TGTGCCAGCAGCTTGGGGACTGGGGCCAACGTCCTGACTTTC. Protein: CASSLGTGANVLTF.

The chain links TRBV29-1 to TRBJ2-1, with TRBD2 as a possible D gene (6 bases). V dropped 7 bases and J dropped 4 bases, with 11 bases sitting between them. The CDR3 covers 12 residues. The V gene's germline CDR1 is SQVTM and CDR2 ANQGSEA. The CDR3 sequence is CSASGTYNEQFF. DNA of the CDR3: TGCAGCGCCTCCGGGACTTACAATGAGCAGTTCTTC.

A word on this clone: The junction does not match germline at one end; this may be a read error. At the DNA level, this CDR3 is encoded by other sequences in the same sample as well. The V call is TRBV6-5, the J call TRBJ2-5; 9 positions match TRBD2. CDR3 length: 15 residues. Germline values: CDR1 MNHEY, CDR2 SVGAGI. The CDR3 nucleotides are TGTGCCAGCAGCCGGGTTAGCGGGGGCCCAGAGACTCAGTACTTC. Its translation is CASSRVSGGPETQYF.

This clone has ten or more counts. The chain combines TRBV5-1 with TRBJ2-7; TRBD2 aligns across 8 bases. Germline assignment: CDR1 SGHRS and CDR2 YFSETQ. J gave up 2 bases and V 0 bases, and 4 bases lay outside the gene matches. There are 15 residues in the CDR3. This CDR3 is CASSLAGTSPYEQYF. The DNA for the CDR3 is TGCGCCAGCAGCTTGGCTGGGACTAGTCCCTACGAGCAGTACTTC.

The chain joins TRBV7-9 to TRBJ2-7, with 12 positions matching TRBD2. Germline V lookup: CDR1 SEHNR, CDR2 FQNEAQ (reference sequence). The CDR3 consists of 16 residues. Trimming took 2 bases from V and 0 from J; bases not matched to a gene: 2. The CDR3 DNA sequence: TGTGCCAGCAGCTTAACTAGCGGGGGGAGCTCCTACGAGCAGTACTTC. This encodes CASSLTSGGSSYEQYF.

The gene calls are TRBV20-1 and TRBJ1-4; D gene unclear. The CDR3 contains 10 residues. Between the trimmed V and J ends, which lost 4 bases and 7 bases, there was a span of 4 bases. Germline CDR1 is DFQATT and CDR2 is SNEGSKA (reference sequence). The CDR3 nucleotides are TGCAGTGCTAAATTTGAAAAACTGTTTTTT. Protein: CSAKFEKLFF.

This clone was found many times. This chain joins TRBV18 and TRBJ2-7; 8 nucleotides line up with TRBD2. Germline lookup yields CDR1 KGHSH and CDR2 LQKENI. The CDR3 totals 15 residues. Losses at the gene ends were 8 bases for V and 3 bases for J; bases not matched to a gene: 12. In nucleotides, the CDR3 is TGTGCCAGCGGCCTGATGGCTAGCGGGTACTACGAGCAGTACTTC. Translating gives CASGLMASGYYEQYF.